This is a list of T cell receptor beta chains from one sample in a study of response to subunit inactivated influenza vaccine. TCRdb passed the RT-PCR reads through MiXCR, listing each CDR3 protein once. The sample has hundreds of thousands of distinct CDR3 sequences; about 15% are singletons. Sequences were derived from CD4+ T cells sorted from PBMCs, sampled less than 25 months after vaccination. The receptors were gathered from a man aged 50-75 years who received an inactivated influenza vaccine. CDR3s include the opening cysteine and the closing phenylalanine or tryptophan. The D gene is left open where the match is weak. A clone size is listed for some rows: how often the clone was seen (once, few, many), or a class if it is expanded.

>TRBV5-1|few|TRBJ1-2|NA
TGCGCCAGCAGCTTGGGCCCTAGTGGTGGCTACACCTTC
CASSLGPSGGYTF
>TRBV6-2/TRBV6-3|NA|TRBJ2-3|TRBD1
TGTGCCAGTGGACAGGCCACAGATACGCAGTATTTT
CASGQATDTQYF
>TRBV10-3|many|TRBJ1-1|NA
TGTGCCATCAGTGAGTCGAGCCCCTCCGCCGGGGGGACCTGGGAAGCTTTCTTT
CAISESSPSAGGTWEAFF
>TRBV7-2|NA|TRBJ2-3|TRBD2
TGTGCCAGCAGCTTTCAGTCCGGGACTAGCGAGACGCAGTATTTT
CASSFQSGTSETQYF
>TRBV20-1|NA|TRBJ2-3|NA
TGCAGTGCTAGGACTAGTGAGCTAGATACGCAGTATTTT
CSARTSELDTQYF
>TRBV16|few|TRBJ1-4|NA
TGTGCCAGCAGCCAATCAGGGGTTTCGACTAATGAAAAACTGTTTTTT
CASSQSGVSTNEKLFF
>TRBV6-5|NA|TRBJ2-5|NA
TGTGCCAGCAGTTACTGGCGGGGCCAAGAGACCCAGTACTTC
CASSYWRGQETQYF
>TRBV4-1|few|TRBJ1-5|TRBD1
TGCGCCAGCAGCCCGAGGACAGGGGTTCAGCCCCAGCATTTT
CASSPRTGVQPQHF
>TRBV20-1|few|TRBJ2-1|NA
TGCAGTGCTAGAGTGGGGGACAATGAGCAGTTCTTC
CSARVGDNEQFF
>TRBV12-3/TRBV12-4|NA|TRBJ2-1|NA
TGTGCCAGCAGTTTATTTACAGGGTCCTACAATGAGCAGTTCTTC
CASSLFTGSYNEQFF
>TRBV20-1|NA|TRBJ2-2|TRBD1
TGCAGTGCTAGGGGACAGGGGGCCGACACCGGGGAGCTGTTTTTT
CSARGQGADTGELFF
>TRBV20-1|NA|TRBJ2-7|TRBD2
TGCAGTGCTACGACTAGCGGGTCGTACGAGCAGTACTTC
CSATTSGSYEQYF
>TRBV5-1|many|TRBJ2-5|TRBD1
TGCGCCAGCAGTTTATCAACAGGGGCAGAGGAGACCCAGTACTTC
CASSLSTGAEETQYF
>TRBV14|many|TRBJ2-1|NA
TGTGCCAGCAGCCAAGAAGGCCCTCTCAATGAGCAGTTCTTC
CASSQEGPLNEQFF
>TRBV29-1|few|TRBJ2-1|TRBD2
TGCAGCGGCAGCGGGAGGGCCCGCAATGAGCAGTTCTTC
CSGSGRARNEQFF
>TRBV20-1|few|TRBJ2-3|NA
TGCAGTGCTAGAGATAGCCGGGGCCTCACAGATACGCAGTATTTT
CSARDSRGLTDTQYF
>TRBV18|few|TRBJ2-7|TRBD2
TGTGCCAGCTCAATCGGACTAGATTTGGTCTACGAGCAGTACTTC
CASSIGLDLVYEQYF
>TRBV11-2|NA|TRBJ1-4|TRBD1
TGTGCCAGCAGCCCCGGGACAGGGACAGGAAAACTGTTTTTT
CASSPGTGTGKLFF
>TRBV4-1|NA|TRBJ1-1|TRBD1
TGCGCCAGCAGAAATTACAGGGGAGGGACTGAAGCTTTCTTT
CASRNYRGGTEAFF
>TRBV7-2|few|TRBJ2-3|TRBD1
TGTGCCAGCAGCTTTAGTAAGGGGGCGGGAGATACGCAGTATTTT
CASSFSKGAGDTQYF
>TRBV11-2|NA|TRBJ1-5|NA
TGTGCCAGCAGCATAGGGGGGGGCCAGCCCCAGCATTTT
CASSIGGGQPQHF
>TRBV5-1|few|TRBJ2-1|TRBD1
TGCGCCAGCAGCTTGGGGGACAGGGGTTTTAATGAGCAGTTCTTC
CASSLGDRGFNEQFF
>TRBV20-1|many|TRBJ2-5|TRBD2
TGCAGTGCTAGGGGTGCTAGCGGGATCTTGGAGACCCAGTACTTC
CSARGASGILETQYF